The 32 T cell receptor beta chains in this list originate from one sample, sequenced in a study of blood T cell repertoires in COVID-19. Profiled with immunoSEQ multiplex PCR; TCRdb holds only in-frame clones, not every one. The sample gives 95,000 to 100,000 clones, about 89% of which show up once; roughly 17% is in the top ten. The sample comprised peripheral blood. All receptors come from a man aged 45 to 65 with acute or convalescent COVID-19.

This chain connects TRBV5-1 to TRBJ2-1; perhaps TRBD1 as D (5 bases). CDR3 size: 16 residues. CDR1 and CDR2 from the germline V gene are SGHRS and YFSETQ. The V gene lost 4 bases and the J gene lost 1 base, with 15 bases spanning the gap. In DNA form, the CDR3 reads TGCGCCAGCAGCCTCCAGGGCCCGCGGTCCTACAATGAGCAGTTCTTC. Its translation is CASSLQGPRSYNEQFF.

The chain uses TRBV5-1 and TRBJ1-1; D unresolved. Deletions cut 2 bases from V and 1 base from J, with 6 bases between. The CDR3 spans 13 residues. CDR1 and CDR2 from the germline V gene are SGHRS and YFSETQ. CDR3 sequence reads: CASSFHGNTEAFF. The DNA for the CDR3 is TGCGCCAGCAGCTTCCACGGGAACACTGAAGCTTTCTTT.

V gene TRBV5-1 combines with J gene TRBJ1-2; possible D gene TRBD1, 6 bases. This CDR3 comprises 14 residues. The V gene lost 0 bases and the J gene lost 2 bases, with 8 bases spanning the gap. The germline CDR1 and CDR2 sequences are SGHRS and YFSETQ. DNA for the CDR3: TGCGCCAGCAGCTTGGGACAGGCGAACTATGGCTACACCTTC. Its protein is CASSLGQANYGYTF.

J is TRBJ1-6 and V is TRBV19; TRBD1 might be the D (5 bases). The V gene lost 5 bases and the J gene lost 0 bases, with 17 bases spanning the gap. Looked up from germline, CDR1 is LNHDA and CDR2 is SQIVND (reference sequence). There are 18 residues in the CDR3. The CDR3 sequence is CASSGTGTPSSYNSPLHF. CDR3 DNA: TGTGCCAGTAGTGGGACCGGGACTCCAAGCTCCTATAATTCACCCCTCCACTTT.

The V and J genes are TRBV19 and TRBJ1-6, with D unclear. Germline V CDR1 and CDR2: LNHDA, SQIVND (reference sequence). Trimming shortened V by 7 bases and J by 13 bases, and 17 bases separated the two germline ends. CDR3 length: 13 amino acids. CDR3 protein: CASKEDLGGPLHF. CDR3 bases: TGTGCCAGTAAAGAGGACCTAGGCGGGCCCCTCCACTTT.

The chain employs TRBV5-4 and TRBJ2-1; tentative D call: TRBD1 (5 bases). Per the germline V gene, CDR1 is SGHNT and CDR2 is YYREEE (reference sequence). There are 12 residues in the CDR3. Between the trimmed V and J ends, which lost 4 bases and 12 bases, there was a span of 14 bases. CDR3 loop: CASSTTGLGQFF. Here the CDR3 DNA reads TGTGCCAGCAGCACCACAGGTTTAGGGCAGTTCTTC.

This CDR3 is CASSLEGFEQFF. CDR3 in DNA: TGCGCCAGCAGCTTGGAGGGGTTTGAGCAGTTCTTC. The chain couples TRBV5-1 to TRBJ2-1, with a tentative D call TRBD1 (5 bases). V lost 0 bases, J lost 9 bases, and 7 bases lay in between. The CDR3 consists of 12 residues. CDR1 and CDR2 from the germline V gene are SGHRS and YFSETQ.

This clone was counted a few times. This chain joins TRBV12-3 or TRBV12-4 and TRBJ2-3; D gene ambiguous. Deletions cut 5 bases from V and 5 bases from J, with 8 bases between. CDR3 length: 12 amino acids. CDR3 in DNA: TGTGCCAGCAGTCTCCGTGTAGATACGCAGTATTTT. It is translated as CASSLRVDTQYF.

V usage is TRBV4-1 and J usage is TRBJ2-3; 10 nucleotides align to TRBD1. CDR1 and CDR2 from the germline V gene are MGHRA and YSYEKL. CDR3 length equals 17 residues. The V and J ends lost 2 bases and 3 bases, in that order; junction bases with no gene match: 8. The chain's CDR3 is CASSQLTGGAQTDTQYF. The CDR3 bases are TGCGCCAGCAGCCAACTGACAGGGGGCGCGCAAACAGATACGCAGTATTTT.

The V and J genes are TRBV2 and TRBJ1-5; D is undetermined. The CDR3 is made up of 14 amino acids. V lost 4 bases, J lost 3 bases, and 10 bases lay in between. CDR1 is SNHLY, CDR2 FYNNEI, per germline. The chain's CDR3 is CASSATGSNQPQHF. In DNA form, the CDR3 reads TGTGCCAGCAGTGCCACCGGGTCCAATCAGCCCCAGCATTTT.

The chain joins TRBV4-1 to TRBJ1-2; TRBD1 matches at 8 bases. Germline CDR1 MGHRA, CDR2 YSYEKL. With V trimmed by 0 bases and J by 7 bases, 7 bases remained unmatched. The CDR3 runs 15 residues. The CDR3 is CASSQEPGGVGGYTF. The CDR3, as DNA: TGCGCCAGCAGCCAAGAACCAGGGGGCGTTGGTGGCTACACCTTC.

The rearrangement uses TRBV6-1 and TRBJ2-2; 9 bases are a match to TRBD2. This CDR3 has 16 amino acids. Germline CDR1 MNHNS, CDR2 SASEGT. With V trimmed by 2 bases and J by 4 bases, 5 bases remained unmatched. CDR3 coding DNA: TGTGCCAGCAGTGAAAGCCTAGCGGGGTTCACCGGGGAGCTGTTTTTT. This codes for CASSESLAGFTGELFF.

CDR3 bases: TGTGCCAGCAGCCAAGATCTGGCAACTAACTATGGCTACACCTTC. It is translated as CASSQDLATNYGYTF. J is TRBJ1-2 and V is TRBV3-1 (or the pseudogene TRBV3-2); D not certain. Trimming cost V 0 bases and J 0 bases, with 8 bases left between them. The CDR3 has 15 residues. Germline values: CDR1 LGHDT, CDR2 YNNKEL (reference sequence).

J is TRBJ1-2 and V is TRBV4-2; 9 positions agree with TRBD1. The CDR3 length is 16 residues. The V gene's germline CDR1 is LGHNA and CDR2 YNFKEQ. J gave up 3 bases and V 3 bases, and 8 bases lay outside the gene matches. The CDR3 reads CASSQRPGQGDYGYTF. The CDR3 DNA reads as TGTGCCAGCAGCCAGAGGCCGGGACAGGGTGACTATGGCTACACCTTC.

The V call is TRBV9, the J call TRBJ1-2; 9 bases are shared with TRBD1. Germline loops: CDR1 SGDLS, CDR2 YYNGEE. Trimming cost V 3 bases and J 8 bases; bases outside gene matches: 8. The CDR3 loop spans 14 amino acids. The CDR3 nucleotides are TGTGCCAGCAGCGCTTCGGACAGGGGCGGGGGCTACACCTTC. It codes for CASSASDRGGGYTF. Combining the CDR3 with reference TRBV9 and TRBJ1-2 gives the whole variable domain DSGVTQTPKHLITATGQRVTLRCSPRSGDLSVYWYQQSLDQGLQFLIQYYNGEERAKGNILERFSAQQFPDLHSELNLSSLELGDSALYFCASSASDRGGGYTFGSGTRLTVV.

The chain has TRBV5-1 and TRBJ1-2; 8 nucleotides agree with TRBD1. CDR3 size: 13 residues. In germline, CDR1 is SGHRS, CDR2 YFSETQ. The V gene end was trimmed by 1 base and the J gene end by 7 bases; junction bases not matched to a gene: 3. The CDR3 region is CASSLFTGGGYTF. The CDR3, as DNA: TGCGCCAGCAGCTTGTTTACAGGGGGTGGCTACACCTTC.

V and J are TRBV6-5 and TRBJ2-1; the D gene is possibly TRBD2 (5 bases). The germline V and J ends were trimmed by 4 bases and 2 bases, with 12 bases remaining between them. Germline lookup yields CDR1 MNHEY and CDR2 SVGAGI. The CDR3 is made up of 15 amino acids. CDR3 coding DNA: TGTGCCAGCAGTTGGGAAATGCGGGCCTACAATGAGCAGTTCTTC. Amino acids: CASSWEMRAYNEQFF.

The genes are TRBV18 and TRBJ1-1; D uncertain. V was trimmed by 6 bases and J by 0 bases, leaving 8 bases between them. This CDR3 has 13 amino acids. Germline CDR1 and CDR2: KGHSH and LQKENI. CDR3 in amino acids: CASSSDLNTEAFF. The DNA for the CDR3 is TGTGCCAGCTCGAGTGACTTGAACACTGAAGCTTTCTTT.

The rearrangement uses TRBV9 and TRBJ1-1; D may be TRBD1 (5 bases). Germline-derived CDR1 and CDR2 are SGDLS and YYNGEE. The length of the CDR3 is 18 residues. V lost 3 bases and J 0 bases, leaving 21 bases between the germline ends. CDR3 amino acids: CASSAFDSPGFMNTEAFF. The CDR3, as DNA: TGTGCCAGCAGCGCCTTTGACAGCCCAGGCTTCATGAACACTGAAGCTTTCTTT.

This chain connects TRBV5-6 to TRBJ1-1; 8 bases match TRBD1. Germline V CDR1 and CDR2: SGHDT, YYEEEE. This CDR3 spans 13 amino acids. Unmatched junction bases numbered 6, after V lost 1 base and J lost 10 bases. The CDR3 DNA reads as TGTGCCAGCAGCTTGATGCAGGGGGCAACAGCTTTCTTT. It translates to CASSLMQGATAFF.

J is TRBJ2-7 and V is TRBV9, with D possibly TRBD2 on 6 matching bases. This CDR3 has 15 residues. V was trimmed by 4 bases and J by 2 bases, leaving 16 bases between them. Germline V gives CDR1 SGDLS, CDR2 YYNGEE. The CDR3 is CASSPSEGYTYEQYF. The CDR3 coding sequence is TGTGCCAGCAGCCCGTCGGAGGGGTACACCTACGAGCAGTACTTC.

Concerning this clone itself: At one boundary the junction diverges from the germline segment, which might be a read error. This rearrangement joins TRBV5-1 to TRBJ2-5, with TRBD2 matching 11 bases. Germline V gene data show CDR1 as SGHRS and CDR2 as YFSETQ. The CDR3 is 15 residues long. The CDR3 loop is CASSLGLAVKETQYF. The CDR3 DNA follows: TGCGCCAGCAGTTTGGGACTAGCGGTAAAAGAGACCCAGTACTTC.

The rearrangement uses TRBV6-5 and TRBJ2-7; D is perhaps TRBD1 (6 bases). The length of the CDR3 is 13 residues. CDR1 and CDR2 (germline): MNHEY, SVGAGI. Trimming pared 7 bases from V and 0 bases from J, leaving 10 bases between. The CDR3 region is CASMGHPSYEQYF. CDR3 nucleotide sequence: TGTGCCAGCATGGGACATCCCTCCTACGAGCAGTACTTC.

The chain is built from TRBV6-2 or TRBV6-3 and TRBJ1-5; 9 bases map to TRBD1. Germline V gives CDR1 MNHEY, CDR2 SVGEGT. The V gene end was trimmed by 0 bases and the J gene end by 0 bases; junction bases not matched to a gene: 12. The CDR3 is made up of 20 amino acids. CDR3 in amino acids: CASSYSLSGQGGYSNQPQHF. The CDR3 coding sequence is TGTGCCAGCAGTTACTCACTATCGGGACAGGGTGGCTATAGCAATCAGCCCCAGCATTTT.

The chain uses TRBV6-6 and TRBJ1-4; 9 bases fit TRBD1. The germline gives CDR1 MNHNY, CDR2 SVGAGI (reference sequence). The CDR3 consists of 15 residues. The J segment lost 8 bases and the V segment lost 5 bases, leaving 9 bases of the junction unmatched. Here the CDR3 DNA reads TGTGCCAGCAGTCCTACAGGGGGCGCCGGGGAAAAACTGTTTTTT. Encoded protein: CASSPTGGAGEKLFF.

As DNA, the CDR3 is TGCGCCAGCAGCCTAGGGAGGGCTAATGAAGCTTTCTTT. Its translation: CASSLGRANEAFF. This sequence joins TRBV4-3 and TRBJ1-1; D ambiguous. Per the germline V gene, CDR1 is LGHNA and CDR2 is YSLEER. This CDR3 has 13 amino acids. The ends were cut back, 4 bases at V and 7 bases at J, with 13 bases in the middle.

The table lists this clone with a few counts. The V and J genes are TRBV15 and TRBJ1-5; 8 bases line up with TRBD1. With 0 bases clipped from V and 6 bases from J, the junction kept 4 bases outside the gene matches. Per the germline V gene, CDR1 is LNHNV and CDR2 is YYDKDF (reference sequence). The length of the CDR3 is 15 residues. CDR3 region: CATSREQGGGQPQHF. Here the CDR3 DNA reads TGTGCCACCAGCAGAGAACAGGGGGGCGGTCAGCCCCAGCATTTT. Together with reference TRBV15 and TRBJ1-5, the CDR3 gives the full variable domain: DAMVIQNPRYQVTQFGKPVTLSCSQTLNHNVMYWYQQKSSQAPKLLFHYYDKDFNNEADTPDNFQSRRPNTSFCFLDIRSPGLGDTAMYLCATSREQGGGQPQHFGDGTRLSIL.

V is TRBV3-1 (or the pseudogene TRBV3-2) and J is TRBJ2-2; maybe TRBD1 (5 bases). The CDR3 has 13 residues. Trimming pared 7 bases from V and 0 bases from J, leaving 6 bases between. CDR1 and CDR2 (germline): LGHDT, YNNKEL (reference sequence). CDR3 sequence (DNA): TGTGCCAGCAAAGGGGCGAACACCGGGGAGCTGTTTTTT. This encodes CASKGANTGELFF.

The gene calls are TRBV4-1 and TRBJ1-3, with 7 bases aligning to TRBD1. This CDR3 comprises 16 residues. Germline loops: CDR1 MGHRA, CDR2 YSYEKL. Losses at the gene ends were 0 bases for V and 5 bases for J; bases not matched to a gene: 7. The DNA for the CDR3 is TGCGCCAGCAGCCAAGAGGTGACAGGGTCCAGAAACACCATATATTTT. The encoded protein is CASSQEVTGSRNTIYF.

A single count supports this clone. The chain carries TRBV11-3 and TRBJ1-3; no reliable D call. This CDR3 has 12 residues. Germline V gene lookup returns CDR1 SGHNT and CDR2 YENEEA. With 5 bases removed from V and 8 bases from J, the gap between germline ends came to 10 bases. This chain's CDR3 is CASSLNGDTIYF. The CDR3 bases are TGTGCCAGCAGCCTCAACGGAGACACCATATATTTT.

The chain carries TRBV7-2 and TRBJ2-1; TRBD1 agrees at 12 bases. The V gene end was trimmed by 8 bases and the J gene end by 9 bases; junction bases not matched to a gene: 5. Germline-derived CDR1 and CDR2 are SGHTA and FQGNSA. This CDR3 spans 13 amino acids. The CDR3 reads CASRDRGRTEQFF. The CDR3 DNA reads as TGTGCCAGCCGGGACAGGGGGCGCACTGAGCAGTTCTTC.

This CDR3 is CASSLASRGGMNTEAFF. Here the CDR3 DNA reads TGTGCCAGCAGCTTGGCGTCTCGGGGAGGGATGAACACTGAAGCTTTCTTT. The chain couples TRBV5-6 to TRBJ1-1; no firm D call. V lost 0 bases and J 0 bases, leaving 15 bases between the germline ends. Germline CDR1 and CDR2: SGHDT and YYEEEE. The CDR3 spans 17 residues.